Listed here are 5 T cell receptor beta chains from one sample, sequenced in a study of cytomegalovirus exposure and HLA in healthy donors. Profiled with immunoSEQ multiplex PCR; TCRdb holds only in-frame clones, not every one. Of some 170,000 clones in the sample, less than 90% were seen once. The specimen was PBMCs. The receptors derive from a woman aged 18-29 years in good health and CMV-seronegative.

CDR3 loop: CASSSYYEQYF. For the CDR3, the DNA is TGTGCCAGCAGCTCCTACTACGAGCAGTACTTC. J is TRBJ2-7 and V is TRBV21-1; no check of the table's D call, TRBD2, against the DNA was made. TRBV21-1 is recorded as a pseudogene. This CDR3 spans 11 amino acids.

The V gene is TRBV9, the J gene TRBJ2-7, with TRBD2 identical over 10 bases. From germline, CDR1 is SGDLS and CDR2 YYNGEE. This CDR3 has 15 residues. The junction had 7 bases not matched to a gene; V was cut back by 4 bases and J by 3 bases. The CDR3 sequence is CASSPERTSGYEQYF. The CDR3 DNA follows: TGTGCCAGCAGCCCGGAGAGGACTAGCGGCTACGAGCAGTACTTC.

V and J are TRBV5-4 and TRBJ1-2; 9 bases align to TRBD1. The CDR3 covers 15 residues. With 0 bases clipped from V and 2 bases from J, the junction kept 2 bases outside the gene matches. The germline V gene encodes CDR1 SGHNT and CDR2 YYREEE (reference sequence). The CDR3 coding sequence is TGTGCCAGCAGCTTGGGACAGGGGGTAAACTATGGCTACACCTTC. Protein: CASSLGQGVNYGYTF.

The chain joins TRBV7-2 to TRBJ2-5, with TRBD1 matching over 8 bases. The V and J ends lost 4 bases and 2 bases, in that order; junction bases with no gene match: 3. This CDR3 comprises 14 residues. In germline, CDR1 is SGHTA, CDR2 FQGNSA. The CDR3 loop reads CASSSQGVQETQYF. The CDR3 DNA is TGTGCCAGCAGCTCACAGGGGGTACAAGAGACCCAGTACTTC.

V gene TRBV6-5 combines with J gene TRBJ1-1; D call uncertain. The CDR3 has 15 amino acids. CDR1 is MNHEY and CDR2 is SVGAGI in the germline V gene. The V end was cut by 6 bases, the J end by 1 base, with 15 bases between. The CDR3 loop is CASSPTEFGNTEAFF. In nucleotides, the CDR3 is TGTGCCAGCAGCCCAACGGAGTTCGGGAACACTGAAGCTTTCTTT.